Listed below are T cell receptor beta chains from one sample, sequenced in a study of T cell responses to AZD1222 COVID-19 vaccine. Sequencing used immunoSEQ multiplex PCR; TCRdb keeps in-frame clones, though not all of them. The sample includes approximately 35,000 clones, 75% to 90% of them seen just once. This specimen consisted of peripheral blood, obtained on day 0 of AZD1222 vaccination. The receptors shown here come from an adult in good health. Each CDR3 is given with its conserved first and last residue. D genes are given only for firm matches. Clone size is not always given. Where it is, it says once, few, many or a class for expanded clones.

NA TRBJ2-3 once TRBV5-4 CASSLGRPTDTQYF TGTGCCAGCAGCTTGGGTCGCCCCACAGATACGCAGTATTTT
TRBD1 TRBJ2-5 NA TRBV5-6 CASSLTDRGRGETQYF TGTGCCAGCAGCTTAACGGACAGGGGGCGCGGAGAGACCCAGTACTTC
TRBD2 TRBJ2-3 NA TRBV5-4 CASSPRTSGGAPDTQYF TGTGCCAGCAGCCCCAGGACTAGCGGGGGGGCACCAGATACGCAGTATTTT
NA TRBJ2-1 NA TRBV19 CASSSSRGWGVTSYNEQFF TGTGCCAGTAGTAGCAGCAGGGGTTGGGGCGTAACCTCCTACAATGAGCAGTTCTTC
NA TRBJ1-2 NA TRBV27 CASSLSRGARYGYTF TGTGCCAGCAGTTTATCCCGGGGGGCCCGCTATGGCTACACCTTC
NA TRBJ2-7 NA TRBV23-1 CASTIGGRGSYEQYF TGCGCCAGCACTATCGGGGGGCGCGGCTCCTACGAGCAGTACTTC
NA TRBJ1-3 few TRBV7-8 CASSLGPGESGNTIYF TGTGCCAGCAGCTTAGGCCCAGGGGAGTCTGGAAACACCATATATTTT
NA TRBJ2-5 once TRBV29-1 CSVENGEETQYF TGCAGCGTTGAAAACGGGGAAGAGACCCAGTACTTC
NA TRBJ1-4 NA TRBV30 CAWSVGLEKLFF TGTGCCTGGAGCGTAGGGCTTGAAAAACTGTTTTTT
NA TRBJ1-6 NA TRBV30 CACPGPYNSPLHF TGTGCCTGTCCGGGACCGTATAATTCACCCCTCCACTTT
NA TRBJ1-6 NA TRBV27 CASRTGRADSPLHF TGTGCCAGCAGGACCGGGAGGGCGGATTCACCCCTCCACTTT
NA TRBJ2-4 NA TRBV7-9 CASSPDGGQAGNIQYF TGTGCCAGCAGCCCGGATGGGGGCCAGGCCGGCAACATTCAGTACTTC
TRBD2 TRBJ2-7 NA TRBV6-1 CASSERRRGKYF TGTGCCAGCAGTGAAAGAAGGCGGGGGAAGTACTTC
TRBD1 TRBJ1-1 NA TRBV28 CASSLSRGLMNTEAFF TGTGCCAGCAGTTTAAGCAGGGGGCTAATGAACACTGAAGCTTTCTTT
TRBD2 TRBJ2-1 NA TRBV18 CASRGGLESLNEQFF TGTGCCAGCCGGGGAGGACTAGAATCTCTCAATGAGCAGTTCTTC
NA TRBJ1-5 NA TRBV28 CASFPSADRLRQPQHF TGTGCCAGCTTCCCATCAGCAGACCGCTTGAGGCAGCCCCAGCATTTT
NA TRBJ2-4 NA TRBV27 CASSLAGAKNIQYF TGTGCCAGCAGTTTGGCAGGGGCCAAAAACATTCAGTACTTC
NA TRBJ1-6 NA TRBV6-2/TRBV6-3 CASSSYEKGYNSPLHF TGTGCCAGCAGTTCTTATGAGAAAGGCTATAATTCACCCCTCCACTTT
NA TRBJ1-6 NA TRBV20-1 CSASSQEVAYNSPLHF TGCAGTGCTAGTAGTCAGGAAGTAGCCTATAATTCACCCCTCCACTTT
TRBD2 TRBJ2-3 NA TRBV30 CAWKAGSTDTQYF TGTGCCTGGAAAGCGGGAAGCACAGATACGCAGTATTTT
NA TRBJ2-1 NA TRBV19 CASSTARMWGYEQFF TGTGCCAGTAGTACCGCCCGGATGTGGGGGTATGAGCAGTTCTTC
NA TRBJ1-3 NA TRBV27 CASSLYAHSGNTIYF TGTGCCAGCAGTTTATATGCCCACTCTGGAAACACCATATATTTT
NA TRBJ2-3 NA TRBV18 CASSPIQGNLILDTQYF TGTGCCAGCTCACCAATCCAGGGGAATTTAATTCTGGATACGCAGTATTTT
TRBD1 TRBJ1-4 NA TRBV5-4 CASSLQGATEKLFF TGTGCCAGCAGCTTGCAGGGGGCTACTGAAAAACTGTTTTTT
TRBD2 TRBJ2-3 once TRBV6-5 CASNSEGLAGARRYF TGTGCCAGCAACTCCGAGGGACTAGCGGGGGCCAGGAGGTATTTT
NA TRBJ2-7 few TRBV12-3/TRBV12-4 CASRVGGGYEQYF TGTGCCAGCAGGGTAGGGGGTGGCTACGAGCAGTACTTC
TRBD1 TRBJ1-5 NA TRBV6-5 CASSPTPRGGQPQHF TGTGCCAGCAGCCCCACCCCCAGGGGGGGCCAGCCCCAGCATTTT
NA TRBJ1-2 NA TRBV28 CASNVRSYGYTF TGTGCCAGCAATGTTAGGTCCTATGGCTACACCTTC